This TCR beta chain was identified during a study of cytomegalovirus exposure and HLA in healthy donors. About the research overall: Genetic ancestry analysis placed approximately 80% of the roughly 400 donors that were genotyped in the Caucasian-associated cluster.

Study observations and caveats: Per a prior analysis, the majority of TCR beta V segments were productive roughly 87% or roughly 30% of the time. In a later analysis, HLA-C alleles had the fewest associated TCRs, DRB1 alleles the most.

On this clone itself: The antigen remains unidentified.

CDR3 size: 15 residues. Germline V gene lookup returns CDR1 SGHKS and CDR2 YYEKEE (reference sequence). Trimming took 5 bases from V and 2 from J, leaving 13 bases between them. The study ran its PCR with 60 Vbeta and 13 Jbeta primers. In the original workflow: A later analysis counted 65 million to 80 million unique TCR beta chains, about 11 million shared. Clones were sequenced by immunoSEQ multiplex PCR, and TCRdb holds only the in-frame ones, with some missing. The DNA gave D and trimming, while V, J and clone size come from that table. Found here are about 160,000 clones, almost 80% of them singletons; the top ten hold just under 1%.

The rearrangement uses TRBV5-5 and TRBJ2-2, with a possible D match to TRBD1 (6 bases). The receptor's source is a woman in her fifties or sixties in good health and CMV-seropositive. The sequencing sample was made of PBMCs. CDR3 protein: CASRGGGTNTGELFF. DNA for the CDR3: TGTGCCAGCAGGGGTGGGGGCACAAACACCGGGGAGCTGTTTTTT.